A selection of T cell receptor beta chains follows, all from one sample in a study of beta chain features in type 1 diabetes. The data were produced by immunoSEQ multiplex PCR, yet TCRdb's version contains in-frame clones alone and is incomplete. This table holds approximately 160,000 clones, roughly 65% found once. The sequenced sample was naive CD4+ T cells from blood. The receptor set was obtained from a man aged 30 to 45 with type 1 diabetes. The CDR3 runs from the conserved cysteine through the conserved F or W. A D gene is named only where the DNA matches it firmly. Clone size is not always given. Where it is, it says once, few, many or a class for expanded clones.

j_gene: TRBJ1-2
abundance: -
d_gene: -
v_gene: TRBV18
CDR3nt: TGTGCCAGCTCGTCCAGGGACCCTGTAAACGGCTACACCTTC
CDR3aa: CASSSRDPVNGYTF

j_gene: TRBJ2-5
abundance: once
d_gene: TRBD1
v_gene: TRBV25-1
CDR3nt: TGTGCCAGCATAGGCAGGGGGCAAGAGGGGCCACAAGAGACCCAGTACTTC
CDR3aa: CASIGRGQEGPQETQYF

j_gene: TRBJ2-1
abundance: -
d_gene: -
v_gene: TRBV4-2
CDR3nt: TGTGCCAGCAGCCAAGACGTAGGCATGAGCTACAATGAGCAGTTCTTC
CDR3aa: CASSQDVGMSYNEQFF

j_gene: TRBJ1-1
abundance: -
d_gene: -
v_gene: TRBV2
CDR3nt: TGTGCCAGCAGTATGGGGAGTGGGTACTACACTGAAGCTTTCTTT
CDR3aa: CASSMGSGYYTEAFF

j_gene: TRBJ1-4
abundance: -
d_gene: -
v_gene: TRBV30
CDR3nt: TGTGCCTGGAGTGTATACGGGACTAGATCTGAAAAACTGTTTTTT
CDR3aa: CAWSVYGTRSEKLFF

j_gene: TRBJ2-4
abundance: few
d_gene: -
v_gene: TRBV2
CDR3nt: TGTGCCAGCACTAGAGAATCGGAAAACATTCAGTACTTC
CDR3aa: CASTRESENIQYF

j_gene: TRBJ2-1
abundance: -
d_gene: -
v_gene: TRBV7-9
CDR3nt: TGTGCCAGCAGCTTAGATGGGCGGTTGCAGTTCTTC
CDR3aa: CASSLDGRLQFF

j_gene: TRBJ2-3
abundance: -
d_gene: -
v_gene: TRBV6-5
CDR3nt: TGTGCCAGCAGTTACGACAGAAGAATCACAGATACGCAGTATTTT
CDR3aa: CASSYDRRITDTQYF

j_gene: TRBJ2-1
abundance: -
d_gene: TRBD1
v_gene: TRBV7-9
CDR3nt: TGTGCCAGCAGCTTCATAATTGGACAGGGGAGCGATGAGCAGTTCTTC
CDR3aa: CASSFIIGQGSDEQFF

j_gene: TRBJ1-2
abundance: -
d_gene: TRBD1
v_gene: TRBV29-1
CDR3nt: TGCAGCGTCGGGACAGGGGACTATGGCTACACCTTC
CDR3aa: CSVGTGDYGYTF

j_gene: TRBJ2-6
abundance: -
d_gene: -
v_gene: TRBV9
CDR3nt: TGTGCCAGCAGCGTGCCTTCAGGGGCCAACGTCCTGACTTTC
CDR3aa: CASSVPSGANVLTF

j_gene: TRBJ2-2
abundance: -
d_gene: -
v_gene: TRBV28
CDR3nt: TGTGCCAGCAGTTTTTTTGAGGCCAGGGCTCGTGCGAACACCGGGGAGCTGTTTTTT
CDR3aa: CASSFFEARARANTGELFF

j_gene: TRBJ2-3
abundance: once
d_gene: -
v_gene: TRBV7-9
CDR3nt: TGTGCCAGCAGCTTCCACGTCCTAGATACGCAGTATTTT
CDR3aa: CASSFHVLDTQYF

j_gene: TRBJ2-1
abundance: -
d_gene: -
v_gene: TRBV7-6
CDR3nt: TGTGCCAGCAGCAATTACAATGAGCAGTTCTTC
CDR3aa: CASSNYNEQFF

j_gene: TRBJ1-4
abundance: few
d_gene: -
v_gene: TRBV29-1
CDR3nt: TGCAGCGTTGAACCCGAAGCAGGATCCGAAAAACTGTTTTTT
CDR3aa: CSVEPEAGSEKLFF

j_gene: TRBJ2-3
abundance: -
d_gene: -
v_gene: TRBV9
CDR3nt: TGTGCCAGCAGCGCTAGCACAGATACGCAGTATTTT
CDR3aa: CASSASTDTQYF

j_gene: TRBJ1-2
abundance: -
d_gene: -
v_gene: TRBV27
CDR3nt: TGTGCCAGCGGCTTCAGTGTGCTAAAAGGCTACACCTTC
CDR3aa: CASGFSVLKGYTF

j_gene: TRBJ2-7
abundance: -
d_gene: -
v_gene: TRBV7-9
CDR3nt: TGTGCCAGCAGCCAAACGGTCGAGCAGTACTTC
CDR3aa: CASSQTVEQYF

j_gene: TRBJ2-7
abundance: -
d_gene: -
v_gene: TRBV29-1
CDR3nt: TGCAGCGTTGTCGGCTACAACTACGAGCAGTACTTC
CDR3aa: CSVVGYNYEQYF

j_gene: TRBJ2-7
abundance: -
d_gene: TRBD1
v_gene: TRBV6-5
CDR3nt: TGTGCCAGCACCGCTGGGACAGGGGCCTCCTACGAGCAGTACTTC
CDR3aa: CASTAGTGASYEQYF

j_gene: TRBJ2-3
abundance: -
d_gene: -
v_gene: TRBV5-4
CDR3nt: TGTGCCAGCAGCTTGAAGGTCGGGGGAGCCACAGATACGCAGTATTTT
CDR3aa: CASSLKVGGATDTQYF

j_gene: TRBJ1-2
abundance: -
d_gene: -
v_gene: TRBV25-1
CDR3nt: TGTGCCAGCAGTGTTCAGTTTAACTATGGCTACACCTTC
CDR3aa: CASSVQFNYGYTF

j_gene: TRBJ2-3
abundance: -
d_gene: -
v_gene: TRBV7-8
CDR3nt: TGTGCCAGCAGCCTAGCCAGTAGCACAGATACGCAGTATTTT
CDR3aa: CASSLASSTDTQYF

j_gene: TRBJ2-3
abundance: few
d_gene: -
v_gene: TRBV10-3
CDR3nt: TGTGCCATCAGTGAGACCCCGGGTACAGATACGCAGTATTTT
CDR3aa: CAISETPGTDTQYF

j_gene: TRBJ1-6
abundance: -
d_gene: TRBD1
v_gene: TRBV9
CDR3nt: TGTGCCAGCAGCGTGGGGACAGGGGGAAATTCACCCCTCCACTTT
CDR3aa: CASSVGTGGNSPLHF

j_gene: TRBJ1-1
abundance: -
d_gene: -
v_gene: TRBV4-3
CDR3nt: TGCGCCAGCAGCCAAGTCTTGGGCACTGAAGCTTTCTTT
CDR3aa: CASSQVLGTEAFF

j_gene: TRBJ2-1
abundance: few
d_gene: -
v_gene: TRBV5-1
CDR3nt: TGCGCCAGCAGCGCGACCCTCGGCGGGCAGGGCCTTAGCAATGAGCAGTTCTTC
CDR3aa: CASSATLGGQGLSNEQFF

j_gene: TRBJ2-1
abundance: -
d_gene: -
v_gene: TRBV5-1
CDR3nt: TGCGCCAGCAGCTTGGGACAGGCCTCCTACAATGAGCAGTTCTTC
CDR3aa: CASSLGQASYNEQFF

j_gene: TRBJ2-3
abundance: -
d_gene: -
v_gene: TRBV7-2
CDR3nt: TGTGCCAGCAGCTTAGCGTGGCAACAAGATACGCAGTATTTT
CDR3aa: CASSLAWQQDTQYF

j_gene: TRBJ2-7
abundance: -
d_gene: -
v_gene: TRBV5-1
CDR3nt: TGCGCCAGCAGCTTGGCAGGTGGCGAGCAGTACTTC
CDR3aa: CASSLAGGEQYF

j_gene: TRBJ1-2
abundance: -
d_gene: TRBD1
v_gene: TRBV4-3
CDR3nt: TGCGCCAGCAGCCAAGGGGGACAGGCTGTCTATGGCTACACCTTC
CDR3aa: CASSQGGQAVYGYTF

j_gene: TRBJ2-7
abundance: -
d_gene: TRBD1
v_gene: TRBV29-1
CDR3nt: TGCAGCGTTCAGGAGACAGGGAAGTTCTACGAGCAGTACTTC
CDR3aa: CSVQETGKFYEQYF

j_gene: TRBJ1-1
abundance: once
d_gene: -
v_gene: TRBV7-9
CDR3nt: TGTGCCAGCAGCTTCCATGACTGGGGGGACACTGAAGCTTTCTTT
CDR3aa: CASSFHDWGDTEAFF

j_gene: TRBJ2-3
abundance: -
d_gene: -
v_gene: TRBV6-5
CDR3nt: TGTGCCAGCAGGTCTGGTCGACAGCACACAGATACGCAGTATTTT
CDR3aa: CASRSGRQHTDTQYF

j_gene: TRBJ1-4
abundance: -
d_gene: TRBD1
v_gene: TRBV9
CDR3nt: TGTGCCAGCAGCCGTACAGGGGTTGGGGAAAAACTGTTTTTT
CDR3aa: CASSRTGVGEKLFF

j_gene: TRBJ2-7
abundance: -
d_gene: -
v_gene: TRBV30
CDR3nt: TGTGCCTGGAGTGTGAACGCCTACGAGCAGTACTTC
CDR3aa: CAWSVNAYEQYF

j_gene: TRBJ1-1
abundance: -
d_gene: -
v_gene: TRBV6-1
CDR3nt: TGTGCCAGCAGCCCAACTCCCTCAGTCACTGAAGCTTTCTTT
CDR3aa: CASSPTPSVTEAFF

j_gene: TRBJ2-3
abundance: -
d_gene: TRBD1
v_gene: TRBV6-1
CDR3nt: TGTGCCAGCAGGGGGACAGGGTCGGATACGCAGTATTTT
CDR3aa: CASRGTGSDTQYF

j_gene: TRBJ2-1
abundance: -
d_gene: -
v_gene: TRBV28
CDR3nt: TGTGCCAGCAGTCCCGGGGCCCAGTTCTTC
CDR3aa: CASSPGAQFF

j_gene: TRBJ2-1
abundance: once
d_gene: -
v_gene: TRBV5-1
CDR3nt: TGCGCCAGCTCCCGTCGAGAGGATGAGCAGTTCTTC
CDR3aa: CASSRREDEQFF

j_gene: TRBJ2-3
abundance: -
d_gene: -
v_gene: TRBV20-1
CDR3nt: TGCAGTGCTAGTTTTCGGGATACGCAGTATTTT
CDR3aa: CSASFRDTQYF

j_gene: TRBJ2-3
abundance: -
d_gene: -
v_gene: TRBV5-4
CDR3nt: TGTGCCAGCAGCCTAGGTCGGGGAACCCTGGTCACAGATACGCAGTATTTT
CDR3aa: CASSLGRGTLVTDTQYF

j_gene: TRBJ2-5
abundance: -
d_gene: -
v_gene: TRBV7-9
CDR3nt: TGTGCCAGCAGCTTAAACGACAAGCACCAAGAGACCCAGTACTTC
CDR3aa: CASSLNDKHQETQYF

j_gene: TRBJ1-1
abundance: -
d_gene: TRBD1
v_gene: TRBV7-2
CDR3nt: TGTGCCAGCAGCCTTACAGGGGCGACTGAAGCTTTCTTT
CDR3aa: CASSLTGATEAFF

j_gene: TRBJ2-3
abundance: -
d_gene: -
v_gene: TRBV29-1
CDR3nt: TGCAGCGTTGAAGATCTGGGACGGCTCACAGATACGCAGTATTTT
CDR3aa: CSVEDLGRLTDTQYF

j_gene: TRBJ1-3
abundance: few
d_gene: -
v_gene: TRBV7-9
CDR3nt: TGTGCCAGCAGCTTAAACTCGGGAAACACCATATATTTT
CDR3aa: CASSLNSGNTIYF

j_gene: TRBJ2-5
abundance: -
d_gene: TRBD1
v_gene: TRBV25-1
CDR3nt: TGTGCCAGCAGGGGACAGGTTAGGGAGACCCAGTACTTC
CDR3aa: CASRGQVRETQYF

j_gene: TRBJ2-7
abundance: -
d_gene: TRBD1
v_gene: TRBV13
CDR3nt: TGTGCCAGCAGCCAACATGGTGGCAGGGGGCAGTACGAGCAGTACTTC
CDR3aa: CASSQHGGRGQYEQYF

j_gene: TRBJ2-7
abundance: -
d_gene: TRBD1
v_gene: TRBV18
CDR3nt: TGTGCCAGCTCAGAGACAGGGGACTCCTACGAGCAGTACTTC
CDR3aa: CASSETGDSYEQYF

j_gene: TRBJ2-1
abundance: few
d_gene: TRBD1
v_gene: TRBV5-1
CDR3nt: TGCGCCAGCAGCGGGGACAGTTCCTACAATGAGCAGTTCTTC
CDR3aa: CASSGDSSYNEQFF

j_gene: TRBJ2-3
abundance: -
d_gene: -
v_gene: TRBV5-1
CDR3nt: TGCGCCAGCAGCTTGACGGATCGGGATACGCAGTATTTT
CDR3aa: CASSLTDRDTQYF

j_gene: TRBJ2-6
abundance: few
d_gene: -
v_gene: TRBV30
CDR3nt: TGTGCCTGGACCTACAAGGGGGCCAACGTCCTGACTTTC
CDR3aa: CAWTYKGANVLTF

j_gene: TRBJ1-1
abundance: once
d_gene: TRBD1
v_gene: TRBV4-3
CDR3nt: TGCGCCAGCAGGCATCTATACAGGGGAACTGAAGCTTTCTTT
CDR3aa: CASRHLYRGTEAFF

j_gene: TRBJ1-1
abundance: few
d_gene: TRBD1
v_gene: TRBV29-1
CDR3nt: TGCAGCGCCGACAGGGTAGTGAACACTGAAGCTTTCTTT
CDR3aa: CSADRVVNTEAFF

j_gene: TRBJ1-1
abundance: -
d_gene: TRBD1
v_gene: TRBV29-1
CDR3nt: TGCAGCGTGGATGGGACAGGGGGCGCCGGTCGCACTGAAGCTTTCTTT
CDR3aa: CSVDGTGGAGRTEAFF